The 25 T cell receptor beta chains presented below share a single source sample, sequenced in a study of CD8+ T cells in alopecia areata. Sorting of pooled cutaneous lymph node cells was based on CD4, CD8alpha, NKG2D, NKG2ACE and other markers. In each case, RNA was isolated and then reverse transcribed into cDNA as the sequencing template. Libraries were prepared by immunoSEQ multiplex PCR; TCRdb keeps only in-frame clonotypes and omits some of them. The specimen has more than 250,000 clones, none found just once. The sequencing sample was made of CD4+ T cells sorted from a lymph node. Receptors originate from a C3H/HeJ mouse with alopecia areata. The strain's MHC: H2-k.

Turning to this clone: The germline and genes are mouse ones. Coverage ceases 4 residues before the CDR3 finishes, and the germline J gene fills in the end. This chain uses TRBV13-1 with TRBJ2-3, with 9 bases that match TRBD1. The CDR3 is 15 residues long. Germline assignment: CDR1 NSHNY and CDR2 SYGAGN. V dropped 3 bases and J dropped 3; count of bases not matched to a gene: 5. The CDR3 is CASSVQGAGAETLYF. Incomplete CDR3 DNA: TGTGCCAGCAGTGTACAGGGGGCAGGGGCAGAA.

A note on this clone: The germline and genes are mouse ones. The CDR3 is cut off 4 residues early in the read; its end comes from the germline J gene. The chain recombines TRBV13-1 with TRBJ2-5, with 12 bases fitting TRBD2. Unmatched junction bases numbered 3, after V lost 0 bases and J lost 1 base. CDR1 is NSHNY, CDR2 SYGAGN, per germline. CDR3 length: 17 amino acids. The CDR3 DNA, read in part, is TGTGCCAGCAGTGATGGACTGGGGGGGCGCGACCAAGAC. Amino acid sequence: CASSDGLGGRDQD. The whole CDR3 protein reads CASSDGLGGRDQDTQYF.

This clone was counted between two and nine times. All gene names here are mouse names. The read terminates 4 residues ahead of where the CDR3 ends, so the germline J gene completes it. The chain employs TRBV13-3 and TRBJ2-4; perhaps TRBD1 as D (5 bases). The CDR3 contains 12 residues. CDR1 and CDR2 (germline): NNHDY, SYVADS. CDR3 sequence: CASRDKKNTLYF. CDR3 DNA (partial): TGTGCCAGCAGGGACAAAAAAAAC.

This clone has more than one count but fewer than ten. Mouse germline and gene names are used. The CDR3 end lies 3 residues beyond the end of the read and is filled in from the germline J gene. This chain links TRBV13-1 with TRBJ1-6; D gene unclear. TRBJ1-6 is reported as an ORF; its role is uncertain. The CDR3 extends over 15 amino acids. Trimming took off 0 bases at V and 3 bases at J, with 7 bases between the two ends. The germline V gene has CDR1 NSHNY and CDR2 SYGAGN. The chain's CDR3 is CASSDGASYNSPLYF. The sequenced part of the CDR3 DNA is TGTGCCAGCAGTGATGGAGCCAGCTATAATTCGCCC.

As concerns this clone: Each gene name is a mouse one. Coverage ceases 4 residues before the CDR3 finishes, and the germline J gene fills in the end. This chain connects TRBV19 to TRBJ2-2; TRBD2 agrees at 8 bases. Trimming removed 2 bases from V and 4 bases from J; junction bases left unmatched: 7. The length of the CDR3 is 16 residues. CDR1 FNHDT and CDR2 SITEND come from the germline V gene (reference sequence). The sequenced CDR3 bases are TGTGCCAGCAGTATTCGCTGGGGGGCAGGCACCGGG. It codes for CASSIRWGAGTG. The complete CDR3 sequence is CASSIRWGAGTGQLYF. The full variable domain, with the rest looked up from reference TRBV19 and TRBJ2-2, is GGIITQTPKFLIGQEGQKLTLKCQQNFNHDTMYWYRQDSGKGLRLIYYSITENDLQKGDLSEGYDASREKKSSFSLTVTSAQKNEMAVFLCASSIRWGAGTGQLYFGEGSKLTVL.

There are a few counts of this clone. The listed genes are named as in mouse. Coverage ceases 3 residues before the CDR3 finishes, and the germline J gene fills in the end. The chain links TRBV13-3 to TRBJ1-6; TRBD1 agrees at 10 bases. TRBJ1-6 is labeled an ORF, and its function is uncertain. The J segment lost 4 bases and the V segment lost 1 base, leaving 2 bases of the junction unmatched. The CDR3 is made up of 16 amino acids. In germline, CDR1 is NNHDY, CDR2 SYVADS. CDR3 sequence reads: CASSDLGQGYNSPLYF. The covered CDR3 bases are TGTGCCAGCAGTGATCTGGGACAGGGGTATAATTCGCCC.

About this clone: Germline and genes here are mouse. The read finishes 4 residues shy of the CDR3 end, and the germline J gene is used to complete it. Other DNA sequences in the same sample also yield this CDR3. J is TRBJ1-2 and V is TRBV5; 9 bases are a match to TRBD1. The CDR3 contains 15 residues. The V and J ends lost 0 bases and 3 bases, in that order; junction bases with no gene match: 2. Germline lookup yields CDR1 LGHNA and CDR2 YNLKQL (reference sequence). The DNA read from the CDR3 is TGTGCCAGCAGCCAAGATGGGACAGGGTACTCC. Translating it yields CASSQDGTGYS. In full, the CDR3 reads CASSQDGTGYSDYTF.

A note on this clone: Here the gene names and germline are mouse. The read terminates 4 residues before the CDR3 end, so the remaining end is supplied by the germline J gene. The sample holds other DNA sequences that translate to the same CDR3. The rearrangement joins TRBV19 to TRBJ1-1, with TRBD1 matching 8 bases. The CDR3 is 14 residues long. J gave up 0 bases and V 5 bases, and 3 bases lay outside the gene matches. CDR1 FNHDT and CDR2 SITEND come from the germline V gene (reference sequence). The sequenced part of the CDR3 DNA is TGTGCCAGCAGCCGGACAGGGACAAACACA. Translated: CASSRTGTNT. The full CDR3 sequence reads CASSRTGTNTEVFF.

This clone was counted between two and nine times. Mouse gene names apply. The read comes to an end 4 residues before the CDR3 does, leaving the germline J gene to fill in the end. This same CDR3 is encoded by further DNA sequences in the sample. The chain carries TRBV5 and TRBJ2-1, with 7 bases aligning to TRBD2. The ends lost 0 bases at V and 2 bases at J; junction bases unmatched: 1. Germline values: CDR1 LGHNA, CDR2 YNLKQL (reference sequence). The CDR3 has 15 amino acids. The CDR3 is CASSQDLGDYAEQFF. CDR3 bases read: TGTGCCAGCAGCCAAGACCTGGGGGACTATGCT.

This clone came up a few times. Gene and germline names: mouse. The same CDR3 is also encoded by other DNA sequences in this sample. Here the CDR3 reads CTCSAPGGSAETLYF. The covered CDR3 bases are TGCACCTGCAGTGCCCCTGGGGGTAGTGCAGAA. V is TRBV1 and J is TRBJ2-3; TRBD2 agrees at 7 bases. The CDR3 extends 4 residues past the end of the read, so its final part is completed from the germline J gene. From germline, CDR1 is NSQYPW and CDR2 LRSPGD (reference sequence). The length of the CDR3 is 15 residues. V was pared by 3 bases and J by 0 bases, with 3 bases of the junction left unmatched.

Remarks on this clone: Gene names follow the mouse nomenclature. From the germline J gene comes the end of the CDR3, since the read stops 4 residues before it. The V gene is TRBV14, the J gene TRBJ2-5; TRBD1 aligns across 7 bases. The CDR3 runs to 14 residues. V shed 5 bases, J shed 3 bases, and the junction held 6 bases outside the gene matches. CDR1 is SGHDT and CDR2 is FRDEAV in the germline V gene. CDR3 DNA (partial): TGTGCCAGCAGCCCCGACAGGGTGCAAGAC. It translates to CASSPDRVQD. The full CDR3 protein reads CASSPDRVQDTQYF. The full variable domain, its missing parts supplied by reference TRBV14 and TRBJ2-5, is EAGVTQSPRYAVLQEGQAVSFWCDPISGHDTLYWYQQPRDQGPQLLVYFRDEAVIDNSQLPSDRFSAVRPKGTNSTLKIQSAKQGDTATYLCASSPDRVQDTQYFGPGTRLLVL.

This clone was detected only a few times. Germline and genes: mouse. The CDR3 is cut off 4 residues early in the read; its end comes from the germline J gene. The same CDR3 also results from other DNA sequences found in this sample. The chain carries TRBV13-3 and TRBJ1-2; TRBD1 is a possible D gene (6 bases). CDR1 is NNHDY and CDR2 is SYVADS in the germline V gene. Trimming removed 5 bases at V and 0 bases at J, with 8 bases between. The CDR3 contains 13 residues. CDR3 protein: CASSRGANSDYTF. The CDR3 bases that were read are TGTGCCAGCAGCAGGGGAGCAAACTCC.

In the case of this clone: Gene names are mouse gene names. The read terminates 4 residues before the CDR3 end, so the remaining end is supplied by the germline J gene. V usage is TRBV13-3 and J usage is TRBJ2-3; D is undetermined. Looked up from germline, CDR1 is NNHDY and CDR2 is SYVADS. V lost 1 base and J 0 bases, leaving 12 bases between the germline ends. This CDR3 region has 16 residues. Partial CDR3 DNA: TGTGCCAGCAGTGATTCCACAGTATCTAGTGCAGAA. Protein: CASSDSTVSSAE. The whole CDR3 is CASSDSTVSSAETLYF.

This clone was seen at least ten times. Genes and germline come from the mouse. The read ends 4 residues before the CDR3 terminus; that terminus is restored from the germline J gene. The sample holds other DNA sequences that translate to the same CDR3. V is TRBV12-1 and J is TRBJ1-2; possible D gene TRBD1, 6 bases. The CDR3 loop spans 12 amino acids. The germline V gene encodes CDR1 SGHSN and CDR2 HYEKVE. The DNA read from the CDR3 is TGTGCCAGCTCCCTACAGGGTTCC. Its protein is CASSLQGS. The whole CDR3 is CASSLQGSDYTF.

As concerns this clone: All gene names here are mouse names. The CDR3 end is not reached by the read, which stops 4 residues before it; the germline J gene fills it in. The chain links TRBV1 to TRBJ2-5; the match to TRBD2 covers 7 bases. The CDR3 spans 14 residues. Germline CDR1 is NSQYPW and CDR2 is LRSPGD (reference sequence). J was trimmed by 0 bases and V by 3 bases; bases with no gene match: 0. The sequenced part of the CDR3 DNA is TGCACCTGCAGTGCGACTGGGAACCAAGAC. Translating it yields CTCSATGNQD. The whole CDR3 is CTCSATGNQDTQYF.

This clone turned up a few times. The genes and germline here are from mouse. The read terminates 4 residues before the CDR3 end, so the remaining end is supplied by the germline J gene. The gene calls are TRBV13-3 and TRBJ1-1, with D uncertain. The CDR3 length is 12 residues. V was cut by 0 bases and J by 4 bases, with 4 bases left in between. Germline loops: CDR1 NNHDY, CDR2 SYVADS. CDR3 in amino acids: CASSDEGTEVFF. The DNA read from the CDR3 is TGTGCCAGCAGTGATGAAGGCACA.

Comment on this clone: Mouse gene names and germline throughout. The CDR3 DNA, read in part, is TGTGCCAGCAGCTGGGGACAGCTAAATTCGCCC. Its translation: CASSWGQLNSP. The whole CDR3 sequence is CASSWGQLNSPLYF. The rearrangement links TRBV5 to TRBJ1-6, with 7 bases that match TRBD1. The CDR3 end lies 3 residues beyond the end of the read and is filled in from the germline J gene. TRBJ1-6 is flagged as an ORF with uncertain function. The CDR3 covers 14 residues. The V and J ends lost 5 bases and 7 bases, in that order; junction bases with no gene match: 5. CDR1 and CDR2 from the germline V gene are LGHNA and YNLKQL (reference sequence).

Regarding this clone: Gene and germline names: mouse. Read sequence stops 4 residues before the CDR3 end, and the germline J gene provides the missing end. The J gene is TRBJ2-1, the V gene TRBV13-3; TRBD1 matches at 9 bases. Germline CDR1 NNHDY, CDR2 SYVADS. With V trimmed by 0 bases and J by 4 bases, 5 bases remained unmatched. This CDR3 comprises 16 residues. The CDR3 protein is CASSDESGTGYAEQFF. CDR3 DNA (partial): TGTGCCAGCAGTGATGAATCCGGGACAGGGTATGCT.

A few counts support this clone. The listed genes are named as in mouse. The read gets to within 4 residues of the CDR3 end, and the germline J gene fills in the rest. The same CDR3 arises from other DNA sequences in this sample as well. This chain connects TRBV5 to TRBJ2-7; D might be TRBD1 (6 bases). V was clipped by 4 bases and J by 3 bases, with 7 bases between them. This CDR3 region has 12 residues. Germline CDR1 LGHNA, CDR2 YNLKQL (reference sequence). The covered CDR3 bases are TGTGCCAGCAGCCCACAGGGCTAT. Translated: CASSPQGY. The whole CDR3 sequence is CASSPQGYEQYF.

On this clone itself: Gene names and germline match the mouse. The sequenced fragment ends 4 residues before the CDR3 boundary, so the rest is inferred from the germline J gene. This CDR3 is also generated by other DNA sequences in the sample. The V and J genes are TRBV13-1 and TRBJ2-1; TRBD2 aligns across 7 bases. The CDR3 loop spans 15 amino acids. V dropped 2 bases and J dropped 0; count of bases not matched to a gene: 2. From germline, CDR1 is NSHNY and CDR2 SYGAGN. The CDR3 reads CASSDSGGNYAEQFF. Partial CDR3 DNA: TGTGCCAGCAGTGACTCTGGGGGTAACTATGCT.

This clone was seen only a few times. The gene names here belong to mouse. The same CDR3 can be traced to other DNA sequences in this sample. CDR3 sequence reads: CASSQEGQGDTQYF. The sequenced part of the CDR3 DNA is TGTGCCAGCAGCCAAGAGGGGCAGGGGGAC. The chain is built from TRBV5 and TRBJ2-5, with D perhaps TRBD1 (6 bases). The read terminates 4 residues before the CDR3 end, so the remaining end is supplied by the germline J gene. The germline gives CDR1 LGHNA, CDR2 YNLKQL (reference sequence). This CDR3 spans 14 amino acids.

The table lists this clone with a few counts. Mouse gene names apply. The observed sequence ends 4 residues before the CDR3 terminus, with the missing tail filled in from the germline J gene. The rearrangement links TRBV13-1 to TRBJ2-7, with 8 bases aligning to TRBD2. This CDR3 contains 13 residues. CDR1 is NSHNY and CDR2 is SYGAGN in the germline V gene. CDR3 DNA (partial): TGTGCCAGCAGTGCCGGGGGGGCGGAT. Residues: CASSAGGAD. The entire CDR3 sequence reads CASSAGGADEQYF.

This clone was seen a few times. Gene and germline names: mouse. The read terminates 4 residues before the CDR3 end, so the remaining end is supplied by the germline J gene. The chain combines TRBV1 with TRBJ1-1, with a possible D match to TRBD1 (6 bases). In germline, CDR1 is NSQYPW, CDR2 LRSPGD (reference sequence). Deletions cut 5 bases from V and 0 bases from J, with 10 bases between. The CDR3 consists of 14 residues. CDR3 DNA, as far as it was read: TGCACCTGCAGTCCGGACAGTACAAACACA. Its translation is CTCSPDSTNT. The full CDR3 is CTCSPDSTNTEVFF.

This clone was detected only a few times. These gene names are mouse names. The CDR3 spells CASSWDTYAEQFF. Incomplete CDR3 DNA: TGTGCCAGCAGCTGGGACACCTATGCT. The V call is TRBV13-3, the J call TRBJ2-1; D is possibly TRBD1 (6 bases). The read is 4 residues too short to cover the CDR3 end, so that end is filled in from the germline J gene. The CDR3 runs to 13 residues. CDR1 is NNHDY, CDR2 SYVADS, per germline. Trimming left V 5 bases short and J 3 bases short, with 9 bases between.

For this clone: Mouse gene names apply. This sample also contains other DNA sequences that code for the same CDR3. This CDR3 is CASSIHNANSDYTF. The covered CDR3 bases are TGTGCCAGCAGTATACACAATGCAAACTCC. This sequence joins TRBV19 and TRBJ1-2; D is undetermined. The read stops 4 residues short of the end of the CDR3; the missing end is completed from the germline J gene. Germline V CDR1 and CDR2: FNHDT, SITEND (reference sequence). V lost 1 base and J lost 0, with 7 bases in between. The CDR3 totals 14 residues.